This is a list of T cell receptor beta chains from one sample in a study of blood T cell repertoires in COVID-19. Sequencing used immunoSEQ multiplex PCR; TCRdb keeps in-frame clones, though not all of them. The data show about 240,000 clones, 75% to 85% seen once. Input material: peripheral blood. The receptors stem from a woman of 80 years or more with COVID-19, enrolled during active disease. Both conserved end residues are part of each CDR3. The order of the fields is clone size, D gene, V gene, J gene, CDR3 DNA, CDR3 protein. A D gene is named only where the DNA matches it firmly. Not all rows give a size; the values are once, few, many and, for expanded clones, a class.

>.|TRBD2|TRBV5-1|TRBJ2-3
TGCGCCAGCAGCTTCCGGACTAGCGAAGATACGCAGTATTTT
CASSFRTSEDTQYF
>.|TRBD1|TRBV15|TRBJ2-1
TGTGCCACCAGCAGAGTGGCAGGGGGTGGGTACAATGAGCAGTTCTTC
CATSRVAGGGYNEQFF
>.|.|TRBV5-1|TRBJ1-1
TGCGCCAGCAGCTTGTTAAGGGGCGAGTCTGAAGCTTTCTTT
CASSLLRGESEAFF
>.|.|TRBV5-1|TRBJ2-7
TGCGCCAGCAGCTCCAATAGGGGGGGCCTCTCCTACGAGCAGTACTTC
CASSSNRGGLSYEQYF
>few|.|TRBV30|TRBJ1-3
TGTGCCTGGAGTTTGGGAGGGACGACTGGAAACACCATATATTTT
CAWSLGGTTGNTIYF
>.|TRBD2|TRBV6-1|TRBJ2-7
TGTGCCAGCAGTGCCCCCCTAGCGGGGGCGAACTACGAGCAGTACTTC
CASSAPLAGANYEQYF
>.|TRBD1|TRBV7-9|TRBJ1-5
TGTGCCAGCAGCTTCGGACAGGGCAATCAGCCCCAGCATTTT
CASSFGQGNQPQHF
>.|TRBD2|TRBV4-1|TRBJ2-7
TGCGCCAGCAGCTTACGACTAGCGGGGTCCTACGAGCAGTACTTC
CASSLRLAGSYEQYF
>.|TRBD1|TRBV5-1|TRBJ2-2
TGCGCCAGCAGCGCCAGGGGGTTCTTGGGTAAAGGCGGGGAGCTGTTTTTT
CASSARGFLGKGGELFF
>.|TRBD1|TRBV18|TRBJ1-4
TGTGCCAGCTCACCACGGGGACAGAGGGAGGAAAAACTGTTTTTT
CASSPRGQREEKLFF
>.|.|TRBV6-5|TRBJ1-6
TGTGCCAGCAGTTACATGCAGGGACACTCACCCCTCCACTTT
CASSYMQGHSPLHF
>.|TRBD1|TRBV6-1|TRBJ1-2
TGTGCCAGCAGTGAAGCTGGGACAGCCTATGGCTACACCTTC
CASSEAGTAYGYTF
>.|.|TRBV3-1/TRBV3-2|TRBJ1-6
TGTGCCAGCAGCCAAAACCCCGGACACGCCCGGGGGTCACCCCTCCACTTT
CASSQNPGHARGSPLHF
>.|TRBD1|TRBV6-2/TRBV6-3|TRBJ2-7
TGTGCCAGCAGTTACGGTACCGGGACAGGGGTCTACGAGCAGTACTTC
CASSYGTGTGVYEQYF
>.|TRBD1|TRBV27|TRBJ1-1
TGTGCCAGCAGACCCCGGAGGACAGGGGAGAGCACTGAAGCTTTCTTT
CASRPRRTGESTEAFF
>.|TRBD1|TRBV7-9|TRBJ1-4
TGTGCCAGCAGCTTGACTTTGGACAGGGACTATGAAAAACTGTTTTTT
CASSLTLDRDYEKLFF
>.|.|TRBV27|TRBJ2-3
TGTGCCAGCAATTTATCGAGGAAGGGGGTGCGGGGCACAGATACGCAGTATTTT
CASNLSRKGVRGTDTQYF
>.|.|TRBV4-1|TRBJ1-2
TGCGCCAGCAGCCCAGGGGACGGCCTCTATGGCTACACCTTC
CASSPGDGLYGYTF
>.|TRBD2|TRBV28|TRBJ2-7
TGTGCCAGCCTTGGGGGGGGGTACGAGCAGTACTTC
CASLGGGYEQYF
>.|TRBD2|TRBV28|TRBJ2-6
TGTGCCAGCAGTTTGTCGGGCGGGAGTCTCGGGGCCAACGTCCTGACTTTC
CASSLSGGSLGANVLTF
>.|.|TRBV5-1|TRBJ2-2
TGCGCCAGCAGCCGGGATCCCCCGAACACCGGGGAGCTGTTTTTT
CASSRDPPNTGELFF
>.|TRBD2|TRBV28|TRBJ2-2
TGTGCCAGCAGTTTTGGGACTAGCGGGAACACCGGGGAGCTGTTTTTT
CASSFGTSGNTGELFF
>.|.|TRBV3-1/TRBV3-2|TRBJ1-2
TGTGCCAGCAGACCCTCGCGGGGGATCGGGCACTATGGCTACACCTTC
CASRPSRGIGHYGYTF
>.|TRBD1|TRBV18|TRBJ2-7
TGTGCCAGCTCACCCGGACAGGGCGGCGAGCAGTACTTC
CASSPGQGGEQYF
>once|TRBD1|TRBV24-1|TRBJ2-2
TGTGCCACCAGAAGCCCGGGACAGGTGCTCACCGGGGAGCTGTTTTTT
CATRSPGQVLTGELFF
>.|.|TRBV9|TRBJ2-3
TGTGCCAGCAGCGCGGGGTGGGGCACAGATACGCAGTATTTT
CASSAGWGTDTQYF
>.|TRBD1|TRBV2|TRBJ1-5
TGTGCCATCCAGGGCGGGACAGGGCAGCCCCAGCATTTT
CAIQGGTGQPQHF
>.|.|TRBV5-8|TRBJ2-6
TGTGCCAGCAGCTTACAGGGTTTTGGGGCCAACGTCCTGACTTTC
CASSLQGFGANVLTF
>.|TRBD1|TRBV9|TRBJ2-1
TGTGCCAGCAGCCTGGAAGGGACAGCCGCATACAATGAGCAGTTCTTC
CASSLEGTAAYNEQFF
>once|.|TRBV23-1|TRBJ2-5
TGCGCCAGCAGTCAACACGACCAGGAAAATCAAGAGACCCAGTACTTC
CASSQHDQENQETQYF
>.|.|TRBV4-3|TRBJ1-4
TGCGCCAGCAGCCAAGATGGGAGGCAAATTAATGAAAAACTGTTTTTT
CASSQDGRQINEKLFF
>.|.|TRBV19|TRBJ1-5
TGTGCCAGTAGTATAGATTTGGTTTACGGGGGGCACGGGCCCCAGCATTTT
CASSIDLVYGGHGPQHF
>.|TRBD1|TRBV18|TRBJ1-2
TGTGCCAGCTCACCGGACAGGGAGGGCTACACCTTC
CASSPDREGYTF
>.|.|TRBV19|TRBJ1-1
TGTGCCAGTAGTATTGCCCAATCCCCCTACAACACTGAAGCTTTCTTT
CASSIAQSPYNTEAFF
>.|.|TRBV12-5|TRBJ2-1
TGTGCTAGTGGTTTGGGGCAGGTAGAAGGCCAGGATGAGCAGTTCTTC
CASGLGQVEGQDEQFF
>.|.|TRBV3-1/TRBV3-2|TRBJ1-4
TGTGCCAGCAGCCCCCGGGGCAGGGGCGGTGAAAAACTGTTTTTT
CASSPRGRGGEKLFF
>.|.|TRBV5-1|TRBJ1-6
TGCGCCAGCAGCTTGGGACAGTCGAGCTCCTATAATTCACCCCTCCACTTT
CASSLGQSSSYNSPLHF
>.|.|TRBV6-5|TRBJ1-1
TGTGCCAGCGGGGGGGGAAGGGCTGAAGCTTTCTTT
CASGGGRAEAFF
>.|.|TRBV28|TRBJ1-2
TGTGCCAGCAGGGGCCCAGGGGCTCTTGGCTACACCTTC
CASRGPGALGYTF
>.|TRBD2|TRBV7-2|TRBJ2-3
TGTGCCAGCAGCCCCACCGGGACTAGCGTACCAGATACGCAGTATTTT
CASSPTGTSVPDTQYF
>.|TRBD1|TRBV4-1|TRBJ2-3
TGCGCCAGCAGCCAAGATCCGGGACAGGGGGCAGTAGATACGCAGTATTTT
CASSQDPGQGAVDTQYF
>once|TRBD2|TRBV5-1|TRBJ2-5
TGCGCCAGCAGCCCCCGGGGAGCGGGGCTCACGGGGGAGACCCAGTACTTC
CASSPRGAGLTGETQYF
>.|TRBD1|TRBV5-6|TRBJ1-5
TGTGCCAGCAGCAGTGGGACAGGACATCAGCCCCAGCATTTT
CASSSGTGHQPQHF
>few|.|TRBV19|TRBJ1-4
TGTGCCAGTAGACCTGACAGATTTGCAACTAATGAAAAACTGTTTTTT
CASRPDRFATNEKLFF
>.|.|TRBV18|TRBJ1-2
TGTGCCAGCTCACCCGGACAGACAACTAACTATGGCTACACCTTC
CASSPGQTTNYGYTF